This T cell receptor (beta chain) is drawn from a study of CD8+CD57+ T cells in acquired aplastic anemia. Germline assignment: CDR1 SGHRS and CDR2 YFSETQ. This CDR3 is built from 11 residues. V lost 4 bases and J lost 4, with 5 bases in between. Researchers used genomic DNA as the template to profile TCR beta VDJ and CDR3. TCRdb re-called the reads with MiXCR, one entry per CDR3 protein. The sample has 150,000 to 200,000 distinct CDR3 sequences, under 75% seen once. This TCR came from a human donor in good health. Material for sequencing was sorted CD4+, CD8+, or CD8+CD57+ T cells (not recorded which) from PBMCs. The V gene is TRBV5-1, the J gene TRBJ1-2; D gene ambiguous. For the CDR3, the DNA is TGCGCCAGCAGCGACCTCTATGGCTACACCTTC. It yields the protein CASSDLYGYTF. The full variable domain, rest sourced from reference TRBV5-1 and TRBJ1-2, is KAGVTQTPRYLIKTRGQQVTLSCSPISGHRSVSWYQQTPGQGLQFLFEYFSETQRNKGNFPGRFSGRQFSNSRSEMNVSTLELGDSALYLCASSDLYGYTFGSGTRLTVV.